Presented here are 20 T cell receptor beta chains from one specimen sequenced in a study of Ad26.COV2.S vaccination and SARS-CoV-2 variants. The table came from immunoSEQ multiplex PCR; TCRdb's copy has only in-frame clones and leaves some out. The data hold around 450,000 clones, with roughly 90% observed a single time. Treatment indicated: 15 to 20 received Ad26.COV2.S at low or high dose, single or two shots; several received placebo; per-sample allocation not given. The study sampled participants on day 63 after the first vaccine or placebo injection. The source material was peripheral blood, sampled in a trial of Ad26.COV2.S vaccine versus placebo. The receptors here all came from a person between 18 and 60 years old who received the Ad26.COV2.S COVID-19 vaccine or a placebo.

DNA of the CDR3: TGTGCCTGGAGTCCCCGAAGGGAGACCCAGTACTTC. Residues: CAWSPRRETQYF. The chain carries TRBV30 and TRBJ2-5; the D is unclear. The CDR3 extends over 12 amino acids. V was shortened by 2 bases and J by 5 bases, with 9 bases between the two germline ends. CDR1 and CDR2 (germline): GTSNPN, SVGIG (reference sequence).

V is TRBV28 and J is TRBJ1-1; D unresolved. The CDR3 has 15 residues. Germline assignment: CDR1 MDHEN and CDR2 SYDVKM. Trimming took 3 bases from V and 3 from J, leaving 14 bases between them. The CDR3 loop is CASSLVVAIDTEAFF. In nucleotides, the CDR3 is TGTGCCAGCAGTTTGGTAGTGGCAATTGACACTGAAGCTTTCTTT.

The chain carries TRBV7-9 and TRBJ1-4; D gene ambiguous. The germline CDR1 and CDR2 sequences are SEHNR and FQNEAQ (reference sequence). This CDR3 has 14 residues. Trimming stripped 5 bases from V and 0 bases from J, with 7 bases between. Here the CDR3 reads CASSLFATNEKLFF. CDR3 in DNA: TGTGCCAGCAGCCTATTTGCAACTAATGAAAAACTGTTTTTT.

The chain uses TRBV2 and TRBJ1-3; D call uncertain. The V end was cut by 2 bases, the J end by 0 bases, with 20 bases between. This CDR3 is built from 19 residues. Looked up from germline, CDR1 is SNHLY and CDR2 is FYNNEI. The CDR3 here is CASSESGRPYLFSGNTIYF. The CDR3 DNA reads TGTGCCAGCAGTGAATCAGGACGGCCCTACCTTTTCTCTGGAAACACCATATATTTT.

The CDR3 spells CASSLDGQGPYEQYF. CDR3 DNA: TGCGCCAGCAGCTTGGACGGACAGGGACCCTACGAGCAGTACTTC. The chain couples TRBV5-1 to TRBJ2-7, with TRBD1 matching 8 bases. Germline V gives CDR1 SGHRS, CDR2 YFSETQ. Trimming cost V 0 bases and J 2 bases; bases outside gene matches: 4. This CDR3 has 15 amino acids.

The DNA of the CDR3 is TGTGCCAGCAGTGAACCTAGCGGGGGGGCAAGTGAGACCCAGTACTTC. It is translated as CASSEPSGGASETQYF. This sequence joins TRBV2 and TRBJ2-5, with TRBD2 identical over 12 bases. Germline CDR1 and CDR2: SNHLY and FYNNEI. Germline trimming cut 2 bases from V and 5 bases from J; bases unmatched to any gene: 6. This CDR3 is 16 amino acids long.

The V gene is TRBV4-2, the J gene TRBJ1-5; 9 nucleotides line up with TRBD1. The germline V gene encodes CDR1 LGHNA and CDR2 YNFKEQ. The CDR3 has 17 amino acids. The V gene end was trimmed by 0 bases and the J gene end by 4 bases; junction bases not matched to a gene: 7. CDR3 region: CASSQEWPGTGNQPQHF. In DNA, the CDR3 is TGTGCCAGCAGCCAAGAATGGCCCGGGACAGGGAATCAGCCCCAGCATTTT.

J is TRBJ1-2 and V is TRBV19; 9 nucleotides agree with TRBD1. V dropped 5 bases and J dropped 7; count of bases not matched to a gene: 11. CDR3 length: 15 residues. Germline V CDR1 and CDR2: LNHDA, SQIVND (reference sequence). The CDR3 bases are TGTGCCAGTAGTTTGTTCGGACAGGGGAGGAGTGGCTACACCTTC. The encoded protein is CASSLFGQGRSGYTF.

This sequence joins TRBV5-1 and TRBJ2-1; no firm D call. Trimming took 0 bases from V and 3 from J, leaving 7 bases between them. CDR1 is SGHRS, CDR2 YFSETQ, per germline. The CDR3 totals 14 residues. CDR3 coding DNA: TGCGCCAGCAGCTTGGAGGCCAGCTACAATGAGCAGTTCTTC. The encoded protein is CASSLEASYNEQFF.

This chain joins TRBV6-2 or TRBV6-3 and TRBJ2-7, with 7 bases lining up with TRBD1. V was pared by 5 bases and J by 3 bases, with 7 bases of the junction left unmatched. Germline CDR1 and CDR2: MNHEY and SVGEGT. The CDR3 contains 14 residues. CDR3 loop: CASSTSWDSYEQYF. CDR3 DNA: TGTGCCAGCAGTACCTCTTGGGACAGCTACGAGCAGTACTTC.

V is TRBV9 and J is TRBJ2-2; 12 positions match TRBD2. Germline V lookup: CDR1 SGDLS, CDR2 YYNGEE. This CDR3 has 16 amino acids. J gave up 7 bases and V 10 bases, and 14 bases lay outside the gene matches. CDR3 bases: TGTGCCCGCGGCGGGCTAGCGGGGGGGCGGATCGGGGAGCTGTTTTTT. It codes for CARGGLAGGRIGELFF.

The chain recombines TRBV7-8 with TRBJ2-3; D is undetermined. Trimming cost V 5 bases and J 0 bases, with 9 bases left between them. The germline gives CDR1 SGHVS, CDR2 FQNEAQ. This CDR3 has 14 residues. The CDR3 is CASSRYTSTDTQYF. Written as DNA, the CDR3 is TGTGCCAGCAGCCGATACACTAGCACAGATACGCAGTATTTT.

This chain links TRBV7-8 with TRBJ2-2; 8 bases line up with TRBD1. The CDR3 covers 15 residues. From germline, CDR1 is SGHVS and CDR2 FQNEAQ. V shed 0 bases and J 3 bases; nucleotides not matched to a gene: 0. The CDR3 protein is CASSLADRDTGELFF. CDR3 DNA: TGTGCCAGCAGCTTAGCGGACAGGGACACCGGGGAGCTGTTTTTT.

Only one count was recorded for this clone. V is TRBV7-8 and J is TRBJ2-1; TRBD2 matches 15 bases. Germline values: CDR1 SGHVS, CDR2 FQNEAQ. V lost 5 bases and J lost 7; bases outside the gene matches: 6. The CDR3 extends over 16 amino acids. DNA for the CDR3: TGTGCCAGCAGCCCCCCGGGACTAGCGGGGGGTAATGAGCAGTTCTTC. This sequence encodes CASSPPGLAGGNEQFF.

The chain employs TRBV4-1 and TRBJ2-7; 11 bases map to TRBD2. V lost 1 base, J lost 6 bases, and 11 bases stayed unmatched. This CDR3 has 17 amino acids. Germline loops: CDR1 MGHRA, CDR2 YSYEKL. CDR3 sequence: CASSQGASGGPSAEQYF. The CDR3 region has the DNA TGCGCCAGCAGCCAAGGCGCTAGCGGGGGGCCGAGTGCCGAGCAGTACTTC.

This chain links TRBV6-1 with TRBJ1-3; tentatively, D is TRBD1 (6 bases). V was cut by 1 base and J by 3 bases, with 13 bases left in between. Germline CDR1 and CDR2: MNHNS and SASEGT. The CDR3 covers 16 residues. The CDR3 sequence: CASSEDLGTSGNTIYF. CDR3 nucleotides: TGTGCCAGCAGTGAAGATCTGGGGACAAGTGGAAACACCATATATTTT.

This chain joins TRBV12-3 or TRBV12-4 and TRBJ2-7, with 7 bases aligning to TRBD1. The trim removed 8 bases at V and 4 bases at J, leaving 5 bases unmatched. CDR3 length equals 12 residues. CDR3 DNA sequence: TGTGCCAGCGGGACAGAACTTTACGAGCAGTACTTC. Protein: CASGTELYEQYF.

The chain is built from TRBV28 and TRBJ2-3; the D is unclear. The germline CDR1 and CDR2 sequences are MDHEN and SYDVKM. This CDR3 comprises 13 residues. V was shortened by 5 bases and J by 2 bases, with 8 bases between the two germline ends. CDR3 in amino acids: CASSPQHTDTQYF. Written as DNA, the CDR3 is TGTGCCAGCAGTCCCCAACACACAGATACGCAGTATTTT.

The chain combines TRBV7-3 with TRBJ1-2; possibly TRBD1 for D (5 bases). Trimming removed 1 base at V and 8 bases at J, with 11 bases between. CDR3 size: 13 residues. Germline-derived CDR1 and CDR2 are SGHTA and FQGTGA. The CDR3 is CASSLKGVHGYTF. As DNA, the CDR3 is TGTGCCAGCAGCTTAAAAGGGGTCCACGGCTACACCTTC.

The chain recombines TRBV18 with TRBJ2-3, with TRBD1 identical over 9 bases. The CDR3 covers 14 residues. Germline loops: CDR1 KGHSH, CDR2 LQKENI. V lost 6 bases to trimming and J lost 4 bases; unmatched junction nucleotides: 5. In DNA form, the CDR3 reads TGTGCCAGCTCTGGGACAGGGTTACCAGATACGCAGTATTTT. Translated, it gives CASSGTGLPDTQYF.